This T cell receptor (beta chain) was captured by sequencing in a study of cytotoxic CD8 clonotypes in ibrutinib-treated CLL. Germline CDR1 reads MDHEN; CDR2 reads SYDVKM. The CDR3 totals 14 residues. V was trimmed by 2 bases and J by 10 bases, leaving 17 bases between them. Repertoires were generated with immunoSEQ multiplex PCR, while TCRdb's copy carries only in-frame clones and drops some. The sample lists roughly 250,000 clones, around three quarters occurring once. The V call is TRBV28, the J call TRBJ1-1, with D perhaps TRBD1 (5 bases). This TCR was recovered from a human donor with chronic lymphocytic leukemia. Sequencing was performed on PBMCs, taken after 24 months of ibrutinib treatment. The chain's CDR3 is CASSLAGAAPSAFF. In DNA form, the CDR3 reads TGTGCCAGCAGTTTAGCTGGGGCAGCGCCCTCAGCTTTCTTT.